This T cell receptor beta chain originates from a study of radiation and T cells in renal cell carcinoma. Findings and caveats of the study: Pretreatment tumor biopsies were lacking, so baseline clonotypes are unknown. From baseline, blood top tumor clonotypes peaked at 2 weeks post-radiation.

This clone turned up a few times. Its antigen remains unknown. Regarding time point: blood 2 weeks post-SBRT. The treatment here: 15 Gy SBRT to primary tumor, nephrectomy 4 weeks later. Measured with immunoSEQ multiplex PCR; TCRdb has only the in-frame clones, and not every one. The data hold about 47,000 clones, with around three quarters observed a single time. Per germline, CDR1 MDHEN and CDR2 SYDVKM. The CDR3 totals 17 residues. The trim removed 5 bases at V and 0 bases at J, leaving 7 bases unmatched. The TCR was taken from a woman between 65 and 79 years old with renal cell carcinoma. The rearrangement links TRBV28 to TRBJ2-6; the match to TRBD1 covers 7 bases. The sequenced sample was blood, obtained from a patient whose treatment included radiotherapy and nephrectomy. CDR3 sequence (DNA): TGTGCCAGCAGTAGTCCACAGGGGACCTCTGGGGCCAACGTCCTGACTTTC. The encoded protein is CASSSPQGTSGANVLTF.